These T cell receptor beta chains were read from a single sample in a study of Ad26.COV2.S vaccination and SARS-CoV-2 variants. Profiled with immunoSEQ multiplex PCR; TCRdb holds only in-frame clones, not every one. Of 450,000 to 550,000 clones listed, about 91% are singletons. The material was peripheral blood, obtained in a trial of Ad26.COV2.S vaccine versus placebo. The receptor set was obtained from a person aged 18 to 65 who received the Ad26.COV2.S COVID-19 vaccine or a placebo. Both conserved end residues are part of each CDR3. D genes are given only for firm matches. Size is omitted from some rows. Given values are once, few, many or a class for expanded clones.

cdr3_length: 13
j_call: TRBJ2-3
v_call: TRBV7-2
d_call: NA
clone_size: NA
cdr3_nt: TGTGCCAGCAGCTTGGTTTGGGCAGATACGCAGTATTTT
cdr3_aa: CASSLVWADTQYF

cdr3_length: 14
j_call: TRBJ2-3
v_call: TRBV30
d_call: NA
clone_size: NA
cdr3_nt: TGTGCCTGGAGTCTCCGGGACCGCACAGATACGCAGTATTTT
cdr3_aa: CAWSLRDRTDTQYF

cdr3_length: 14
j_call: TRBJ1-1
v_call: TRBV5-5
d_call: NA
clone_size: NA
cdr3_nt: TGTGCCAGCAGACTCTGGGCCTCGAACACTGAAGCTTTCTTT
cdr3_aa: CASRLWASNTEAFF

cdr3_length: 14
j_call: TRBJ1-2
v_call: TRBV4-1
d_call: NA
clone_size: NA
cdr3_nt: TGCGCCAGCAGCCAGACGGGACAAAACTATGGCTACACCTTC
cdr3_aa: CASSQTGQNYGYTF

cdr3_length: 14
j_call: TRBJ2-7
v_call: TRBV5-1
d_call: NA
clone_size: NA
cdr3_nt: TGCGCCAGCAGCTTGTTAGTTCCGAGGGGCGAGCAGTACTTC
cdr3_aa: CASSLLVPRGEQYF

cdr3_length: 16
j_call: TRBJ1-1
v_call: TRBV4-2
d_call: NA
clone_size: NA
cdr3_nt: TGTGCCAGCAGCCAAGCCGGTGCCCGCATGAACACTGAAGCTTTCTTT
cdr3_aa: CASSQAGARMNTEAFF

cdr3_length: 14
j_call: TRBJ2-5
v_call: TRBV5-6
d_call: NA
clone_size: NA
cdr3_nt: TGTGCCAGCAGCTCTTTGAGGAGTACAGAGACCCAGTACTTC
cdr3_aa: CASSSLRSTETQYF

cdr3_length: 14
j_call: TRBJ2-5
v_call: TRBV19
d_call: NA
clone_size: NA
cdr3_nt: TGTGCCAGTAGTACTGGAGGGTCGGGCGGGACCCAGTACTTC
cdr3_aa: CASSTGGSGGTQYF

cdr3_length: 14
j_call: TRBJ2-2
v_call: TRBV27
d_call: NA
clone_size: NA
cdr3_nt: TGTGCCAGCAGTACTAGCCCGAATACCGGGGAGCTGTTTTTT
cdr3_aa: CASSTSPNTGELFF

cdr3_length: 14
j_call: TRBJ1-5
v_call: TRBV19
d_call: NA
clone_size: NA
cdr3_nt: TGTGCCAGTAGCATCGTGGTGGGCAATCAGCCCCAGCATTTT
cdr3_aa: CASSIVVGNQPQHF

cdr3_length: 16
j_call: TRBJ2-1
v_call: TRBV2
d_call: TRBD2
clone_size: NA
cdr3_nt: TGTGCCAGCAGTGAAGCGCCCGGGGGGACTGTCAATGAGCAGTTCTTC
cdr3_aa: CASSEAPGGTVNEQFF

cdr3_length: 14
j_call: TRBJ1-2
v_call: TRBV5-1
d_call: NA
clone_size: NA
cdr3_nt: TGCGCCAGCAGGGTGACAGCCGGCTTCTATGGCTACACCTTC
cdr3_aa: CASRVTAGFYGYTF

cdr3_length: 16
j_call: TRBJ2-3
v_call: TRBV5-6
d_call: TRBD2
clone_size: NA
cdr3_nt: TGTGCCAGCAGCTTGGTGGCAGCCCTAGCGGGTGGGCCGCAGTATTTT
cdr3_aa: CASSLVAALAGGPQYF

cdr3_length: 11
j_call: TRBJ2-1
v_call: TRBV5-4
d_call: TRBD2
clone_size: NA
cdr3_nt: TGTGCCAGCAGCTTGTGGACTAGCCTCGTCTTC
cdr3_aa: CASSLWTSLVF

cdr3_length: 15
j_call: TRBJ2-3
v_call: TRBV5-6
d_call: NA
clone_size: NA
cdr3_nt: TGTGCCAGCAGCTTGACACCACAACGCACAGATACGCAGTATTTT
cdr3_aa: CASSLTPQRTDTQYF

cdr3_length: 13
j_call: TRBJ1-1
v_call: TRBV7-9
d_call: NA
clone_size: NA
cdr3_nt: TGTGCCAGCAGCTTAACAGAAAACACTGAAGCTTTCTTT
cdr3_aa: CASSLTENTEAFF

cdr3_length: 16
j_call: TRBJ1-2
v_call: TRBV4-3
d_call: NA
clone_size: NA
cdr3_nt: TGCGCCAGCAGCCAAGATTCGATGGACACGCCATATGGCTACACCTTC
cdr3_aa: CASSQDSMDTPYGYTF

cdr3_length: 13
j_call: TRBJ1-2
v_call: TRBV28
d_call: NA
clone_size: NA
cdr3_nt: TGTGCCAGCAGTCCACTTCCGACGGGTGGCTACACCTTC
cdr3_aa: CASSPLPTGGYTF

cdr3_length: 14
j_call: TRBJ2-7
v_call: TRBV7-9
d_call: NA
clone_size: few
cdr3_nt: TGTGCCAGCAGCTTGAAAGGAACCTCCTACGAGCAGTACTTC
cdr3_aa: CASSLKGTSYEQYF

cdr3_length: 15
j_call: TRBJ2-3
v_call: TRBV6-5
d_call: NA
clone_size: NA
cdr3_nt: TGTGCCAGCAGCTGGACAGCTGATACCACAGATACGCAGTATTTT
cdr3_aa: CASSWTADTTDTQYF

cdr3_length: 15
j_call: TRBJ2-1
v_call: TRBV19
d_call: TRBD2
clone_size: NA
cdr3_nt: TGTGCCAGTAGTATAGAGCGGGGGGGTCACAATGAGCAGTTCTTC
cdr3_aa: CASSIERGGHNEQFF

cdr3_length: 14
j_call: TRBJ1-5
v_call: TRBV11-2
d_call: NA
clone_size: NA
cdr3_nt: TGTGCCAGCAGCTTGGACCCTAGCAATCAGCCCCAGCATTTT
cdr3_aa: CASSLDPSNQPQHF

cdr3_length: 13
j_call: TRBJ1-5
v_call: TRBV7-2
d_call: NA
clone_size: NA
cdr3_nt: TGTGCCAGCAGCTTAGCGCAGGGTCAGCCCCAGCATTTT
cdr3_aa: CASSLAQGQPQHF

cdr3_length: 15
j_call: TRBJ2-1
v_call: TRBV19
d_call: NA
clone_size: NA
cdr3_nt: TGTGCCAGTAGTTGGACGGGGAGCTCCTACAATGAGCAGTTCTTC
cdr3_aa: CASSWTGSSYNEQFF

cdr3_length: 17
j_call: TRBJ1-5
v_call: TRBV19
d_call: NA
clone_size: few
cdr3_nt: TGTGCCAGTAGTATAGATCATTTCAGGACGGGATATCAGCCCCAGCATTTT
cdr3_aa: CASSIDHFRTGYQPQHF

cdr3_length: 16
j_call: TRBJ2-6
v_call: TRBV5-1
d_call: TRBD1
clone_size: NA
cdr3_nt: TGCGCCAGCAGCTGGGGGACAGTCTCTGGGGCCAACGTCCTGACTTTC
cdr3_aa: CASSWGTVSGANVLTF

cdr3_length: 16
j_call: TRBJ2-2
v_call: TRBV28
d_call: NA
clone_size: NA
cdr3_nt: TGTGCCACCGTGGGGGGACCGAACCTGAACACCGGGGAGCTGTTTTTT
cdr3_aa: CATVGGPNLNTGELFF

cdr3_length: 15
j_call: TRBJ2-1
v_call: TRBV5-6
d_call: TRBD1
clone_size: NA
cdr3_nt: TGTGCCAGCAGCCAGACAGGGGCCCGAATGAATGAGCAGTTCTTC
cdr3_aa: CASSQTGARMNEQFF